The clone carrying this T cell receptor beta chain showed up many times. V lost 5 bases and J lost 4; bases outside the gene matches: 7. The CDR3 runs to 14 residues. Germline V lookup: CDR1 DFQATT, CDR2 SNEGSKA (reference sequence). These data are taken from a study of T cells in Graves' hyperthyroidism and ophthalmopathy. Regions amplified from RNA transcripts were the TCR beta CDR3 regions. Researchers ran a first-round RT-PCR on the TCR CDR3 using the HTBI primer set. TCRdb fed the multiplex PCR reads into MiXCR, producing one record per CDR3 protein. This table holds roughly 660,000 distinct CDR3 sequences, approximately 15% found once. Aged 18 to 65, the patients had hyperthyroidism that was newly diagnosed and had lasted under 2 months. Diagnosing involved the use of clinical symptoms, serum thyroxine and TRAb, thyroid ultrasound and orbital computed tomography.

The sequenced sample was blood. V is TRBV20-1 and J is TRBJ1-5; 8 bases line up with TRBD1. The origin of this receptor is a man aged 50-60 years with Graves' hyperthyroidism. The CDR3 protein is CSAAGQAPNQPQHF. The CDR3 bases are TGCAGTGCTGCGGGACAGGCGCCGAATCAGCCCCAGCATTTT.